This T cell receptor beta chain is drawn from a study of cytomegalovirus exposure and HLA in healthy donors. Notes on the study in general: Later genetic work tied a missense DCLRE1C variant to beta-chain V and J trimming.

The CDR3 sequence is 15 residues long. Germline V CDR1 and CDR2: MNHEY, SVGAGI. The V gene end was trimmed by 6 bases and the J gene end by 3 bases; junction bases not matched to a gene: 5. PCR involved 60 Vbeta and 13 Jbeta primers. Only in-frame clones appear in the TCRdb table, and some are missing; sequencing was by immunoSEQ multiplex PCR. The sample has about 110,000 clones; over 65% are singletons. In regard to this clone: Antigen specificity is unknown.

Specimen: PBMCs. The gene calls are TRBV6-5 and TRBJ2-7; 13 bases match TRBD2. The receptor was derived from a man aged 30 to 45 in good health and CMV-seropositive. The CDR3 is CASRKTSGGSYEQYF. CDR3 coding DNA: TGTGCCAGCAGGAAGACTAGCGGGGGGAGCTACGAGCAGTACTTC.